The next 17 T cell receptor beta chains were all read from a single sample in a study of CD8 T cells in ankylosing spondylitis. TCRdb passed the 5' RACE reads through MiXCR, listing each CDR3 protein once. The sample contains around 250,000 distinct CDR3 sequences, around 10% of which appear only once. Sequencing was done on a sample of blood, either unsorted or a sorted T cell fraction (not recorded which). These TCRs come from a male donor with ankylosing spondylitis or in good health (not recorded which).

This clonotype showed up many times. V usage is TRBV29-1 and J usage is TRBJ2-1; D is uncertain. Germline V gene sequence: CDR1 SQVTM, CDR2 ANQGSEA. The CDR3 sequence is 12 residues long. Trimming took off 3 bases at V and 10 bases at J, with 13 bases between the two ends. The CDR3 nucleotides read TGCAGCGTTGAGAGTGGGGATAACGAGCAGTTCTTC. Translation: CSVESGDNEQFF.

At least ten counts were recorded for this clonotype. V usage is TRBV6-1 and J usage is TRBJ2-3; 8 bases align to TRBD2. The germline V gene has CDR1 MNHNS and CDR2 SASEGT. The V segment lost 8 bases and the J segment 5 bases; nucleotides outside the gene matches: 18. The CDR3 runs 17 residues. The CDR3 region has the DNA TGTGCCAGCGGGAACCCACTAGCGGAGAACGGGGTAGATACGCAGTATTTT. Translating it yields CASGNPLAENGVDTQYF.

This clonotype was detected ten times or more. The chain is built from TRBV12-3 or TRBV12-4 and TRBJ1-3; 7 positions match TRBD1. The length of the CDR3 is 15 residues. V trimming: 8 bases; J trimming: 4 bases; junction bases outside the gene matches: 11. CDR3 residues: CASSEPRGAGNTIYF. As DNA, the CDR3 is TGTGCCAGCTCTGAACCCAGGGGGGCGGGAAACACCATATATTTT.

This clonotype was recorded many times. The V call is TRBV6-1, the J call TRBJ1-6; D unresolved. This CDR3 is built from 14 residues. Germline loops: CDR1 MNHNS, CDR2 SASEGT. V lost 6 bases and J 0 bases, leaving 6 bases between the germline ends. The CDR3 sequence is CASSGSSYNSPLHF. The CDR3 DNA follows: TGTGCCAGCAGCGGGAGCTCCTATAATTCACCCCTCCACTTT.

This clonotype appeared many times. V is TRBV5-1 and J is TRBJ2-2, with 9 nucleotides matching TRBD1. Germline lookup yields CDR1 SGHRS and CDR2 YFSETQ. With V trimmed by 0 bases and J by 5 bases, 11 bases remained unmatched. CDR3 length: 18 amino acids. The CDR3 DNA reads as TGCGCCAGCAGCTTGGCCTTACCGGGACAGGGTAGGACCGGGGAGCTGTTTTTT. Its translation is CASSLALPGQGRTGELFF.

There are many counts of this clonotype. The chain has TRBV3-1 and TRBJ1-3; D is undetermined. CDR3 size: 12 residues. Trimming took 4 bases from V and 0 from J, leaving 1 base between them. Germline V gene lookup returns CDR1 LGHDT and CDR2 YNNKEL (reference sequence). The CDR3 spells CASSRSGNTIYF. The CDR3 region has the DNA TGTGCCAGCAGCCGCTCTGGAAACACCATATATTTT. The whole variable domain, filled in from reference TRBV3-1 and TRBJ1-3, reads DTAVSQTPKYLVTQMGNDKSIKCEQNLGHDTMYWYKQDSKKFLKIMFSYNNKELIINETVPNRFSPKSPDKAHLNLHINSLELGDSAVYFCASSRSGNTIYFGEGSWLTVV.

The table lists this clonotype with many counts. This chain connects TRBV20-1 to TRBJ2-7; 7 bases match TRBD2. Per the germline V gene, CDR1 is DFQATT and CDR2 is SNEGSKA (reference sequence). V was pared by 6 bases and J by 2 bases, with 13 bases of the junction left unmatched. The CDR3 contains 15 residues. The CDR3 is CSAQAGASGTYEQYF. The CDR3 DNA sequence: TGCAGTGCCCAAGCCGGGGCTAGCGGTACCTACGAGCAGTACTTC.

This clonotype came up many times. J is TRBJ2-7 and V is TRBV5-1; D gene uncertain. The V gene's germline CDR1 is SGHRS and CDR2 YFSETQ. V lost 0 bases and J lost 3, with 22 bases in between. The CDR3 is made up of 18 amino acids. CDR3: CASSLGITSTPRVYEQYF. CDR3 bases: TGCGCCAGCAGCTTGGGGATTACATCCACTCCCCGAGTCTACGAGCAGTACTTC.

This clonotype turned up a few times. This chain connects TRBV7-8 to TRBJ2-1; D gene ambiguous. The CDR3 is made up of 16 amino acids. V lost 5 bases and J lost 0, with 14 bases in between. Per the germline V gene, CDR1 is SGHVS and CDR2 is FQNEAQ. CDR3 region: CASSPHYDSSYNEQFF. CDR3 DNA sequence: TGTGCCAGCAGCCCCCATTATGACTCCTCCTACAATGAGCAGTTCTTC.

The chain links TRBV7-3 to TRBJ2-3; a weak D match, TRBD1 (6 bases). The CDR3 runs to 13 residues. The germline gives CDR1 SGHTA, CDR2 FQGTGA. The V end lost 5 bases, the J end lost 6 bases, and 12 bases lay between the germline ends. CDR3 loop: CASSKNRVDTQYF. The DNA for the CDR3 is TGTGCCAGCAGCAAAAACAGGGTCGATACGCAGTATTTT. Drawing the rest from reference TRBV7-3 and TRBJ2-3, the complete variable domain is GAGVSQTPSNKVTEKGKYVELRCDPISGHTALYWYRQSLGQGPEFLIYFQGTGAADDSGLPNDRFFAVRPEGSVSTLKIQRTERGDSAVYLCASSKNRVDTQYFGPGTRLTVL.

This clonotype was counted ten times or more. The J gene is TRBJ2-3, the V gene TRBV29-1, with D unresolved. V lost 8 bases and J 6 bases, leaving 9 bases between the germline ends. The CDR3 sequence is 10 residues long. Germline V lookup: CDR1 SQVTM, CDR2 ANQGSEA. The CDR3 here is CSIGADTQYF. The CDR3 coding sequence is TGCAGCATCGGTGCGGATACGCAGTATTTT.

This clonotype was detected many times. CDR3 sequence (DNA): TGTGCCAGTGTCGGGGCCGGAAGCTCCTACAATGAGCAGTTCTTC. Its translation is CASVGAGSSYNEQFF. This chain links TRBV6-1 with TRBJ2-1; D may correspond to TRBD1 or TRBD2 (5 bases each). The V and J ends lost 9 bases and 0 bases respectively, with 15 bases between them. Germline V gene lookup returns CDR1 MNHNS and CDR2 SASEGT. The CDR3 has 15 residues.

The CDR3 DNA follows: TGTGCCAGTAATGTCTTCGCCTACAACCCTTCTGAAGCTTTCTTT. It codes for CASNVFAYNPSEAFF. This chain connects TRBV19 to TRBJ1-1; unclear D gene. Trimming removed 7 bases at V and 6 bases at J, with 21 bases between. CDR1 is LNHDA, CDR2 SQIVND, per germline (reference sequence). The CDR3 is 15 amino acids.

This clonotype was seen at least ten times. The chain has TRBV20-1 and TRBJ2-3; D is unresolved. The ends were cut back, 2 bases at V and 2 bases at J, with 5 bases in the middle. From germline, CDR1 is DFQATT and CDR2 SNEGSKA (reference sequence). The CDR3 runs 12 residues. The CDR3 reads CSARPDTDTQYF. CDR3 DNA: TGCAGTGCTAGACCGGACACAGATACGCAGTATTTT.

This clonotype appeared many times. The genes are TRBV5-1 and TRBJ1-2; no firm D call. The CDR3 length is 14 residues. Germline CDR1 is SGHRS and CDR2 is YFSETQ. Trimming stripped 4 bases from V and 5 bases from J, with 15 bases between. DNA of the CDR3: TGCGCCAGCAGCCCGGACCTTCGATGGTATGGCTACACCTTC. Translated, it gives CASSPDLRWYGYTF. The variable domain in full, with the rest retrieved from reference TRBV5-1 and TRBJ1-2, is KAGVTQTPRYLIKTRGQQVTLSCSPISGHRSVSWYQQTPGQGLQFLFEYFSETQRNKGNFPGRFSGRQFSNSRSEMNVSTLELGDSALYLCASSPDLRWYGYTFGSGTRLTVV.

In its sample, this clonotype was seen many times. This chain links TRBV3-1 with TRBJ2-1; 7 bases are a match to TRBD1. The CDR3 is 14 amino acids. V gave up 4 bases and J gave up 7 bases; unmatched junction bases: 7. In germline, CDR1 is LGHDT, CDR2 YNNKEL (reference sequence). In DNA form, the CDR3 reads TGTGCCAGCAGCCGAATTGACAGGGAAAATGAGCAGTTCTTC. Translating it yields CASSRIDRENEQFF.

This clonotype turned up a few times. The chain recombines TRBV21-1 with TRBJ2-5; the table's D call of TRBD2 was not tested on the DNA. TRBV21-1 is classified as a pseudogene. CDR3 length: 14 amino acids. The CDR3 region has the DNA TGTGCCAGCAGCAAACATCTAGCGGGAGAGACCCAGTACTTC. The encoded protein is CASSKHLAGETQYF.